This T cell receptor beta chain was identified in a study of blood T cell repertoires in COVID-19. Repertoires were generated with immunoSEQ multiplex PCR, while TCRdb's copy carries only in-frame clones and drops some. The sample lists a few hundred thousand clones, around 87% occurring once. The ends were cut back, 1 base at V and 5 bases at J, with 13 bases in the middle. This CDR3 has 15 residues. CDR1 and CDR2 (germline): SGHRS, YFSETQ. Sequencing was carried out using peripheral blood. The gene calls are TRBV5-1 and TRBJ2-1, with D possibly matching TRBD2 (7 bases). The receptor was isolated from a woman aged 45-65 years who had recovered from COVID-19. CDR3 region: CASSLYGGLNNEQFF. CDR3 DNA sequence: TGCGCCAGCAGCTTGTACGGGGGGCTCAACAATGAGCAGTTCTTC. The whole variable domain, filled in from reference TRBV5-1 and TRBJ2-1, reads KAGVTQTPRYLIKTRGQQVTLSCSPISGHRSVSWYQQTPGQGLQFLFEYFSETQRNKGNFPGRFSGRQFSNSRSEMNVSTLELGDSALYLCASSLYGGLNNEQFFGPGTRLTVL.